The 27 T cell receptor beta chains below all came from one sample that was sequenced in a study of chemoradiotherapy in HPV16-positive cancers. Measured with immunoSEQ multiplex PCR; TCRdb has only the in-frame clones, and not every one. The sample holds around 20,000 clones; around nine tenths are singletons and the top ten take 5.8%. Sequenced here: blood, sampled from a patient who underwent chemoradiotherapy. The receptors were gathered from a human donor with HPV-associated anogenital cancer.

The chain carries TRBV27 and TRBJ2-7; 7 nucleotides align to TRBD1. The germline V gene has CDR1 MNHEY and CDR2 SMNVEV (reference sequence). Germline trimming cut 2 bases from V and 6 bases from J; bases unmatched to any gene: 16. This CDR3 contains 17 residues. The CDR3 region has the DNA TGTGCCAGCAGTTTACGGTCGGGCACAGGGGCCTACTCCGAGCAGTACTTC. The encoded protein is CASSLRSGTGAYSEQYF.

The chain links TRBV7-6 to TRBJ2-1; 15 bases align to TRBD2. Germline V CDR1 and CDR2: SGHVS, FNYEAQ. Trimming removed 5 bases from V and 8 bases from J; junction bases left unmatched: 10. The CDR3 spans 17 residues. For the CDR3, the DNA is TGTGCCAGCAGCCCCGAGGGACTAGCGGGGGGCCGGGATGAGCAGTTCTTC. Residues: CASSPEGLAGGRDEQFF.

The rearrangement joins TRBV2 to TRBJ2-5; D not resolved. V lost 3 bases and J 2 bases, leaving 16 bases between the germline ends. Germline loops: CDR1 SNHLY, CDR2 FYNNEI. The CDR3 contains 16 residues. Here the CDR3 reads CASSEDSSSLQETQYF. CDR3 coding DNA: TGTGCCAGCAGTGAGGATTCCTCCTCACTGCAAGAGACCCAGTACTTC.

The V and J genes are TRBV5-1 and TRBJ2-3; no reliable D call. Trimming shortened V by 0 bases and J by 1 base, and 9 bases separated the two germline ends. The CDR3 is 15 residues long. The germline gives CDR1 SGHRS, CDR2 YFSETQ. The CDR3 nucleotides read TGCGCCAGCAGCTTGGCTCGGCTACGCACAGATACGCAGTATTTT. This translates into CASSLARLRTDTQYF.

The genes are TRBV2 and TRBJ1-4; TRBD1 might be the D (5 bases). This CDR3 contains 14 residues. V lost 6 bases, J lost 7 bases, and 15 bases lay in between. The germline CDR1 and CDR2 sequences are SNHLY and FYNNEI. This chain's CDR3 is CASRGTNRREKLFF. CDR3 nucleotides: TGTGCCAGCAGGGGGACGAACAGACGTGAAAAACTGTTTTTT.

This sequence joins TRBV5-6 and TRBJ1-1; unclear D gene. This CDR3 has 16 amino acids. Looked up from germline, CDR1 is SGHDT and CDR2 is YYEEEE. V was pared by 3 bases and J by 3 bases, with 18 bases between. The CDR3 loop reads CASSSGPWTGDTEAFF. The CDR3 DNA follows: TGTGCCAGCAGCTCCGGCCCTTGGACGGGCGACACTGAAGCTTTCTTT.

This clone came up a few times. The V gene is TRBV6-1, the J gene TRBJ2-1; D ambiguous. V lost 1 base to trimming and J lost 2 bases, with 12 bases between them. This CDR3 has 16 residues. The germline CDR1 and CDR2 sequences are MNHNS and SASEGT. DNA for the CDR3: TGTGCCAGCAGTGAAGTTGGCAGAATCCCCTACAATGAGCAGTTCTTC. This encodes CASSEVGRIPYNEQFF.

The V call is TRBV15, the J call TRBJ2-7; 10 nucleotides match TRBD2. CDR1 LNHNV and CDR2 YYDKDF come from the germline V gene (reference sequence). V shed 2 bases, J shed 4 bases, and the junction held 5 bases outside the gene matches. This CDR3 has 15 amino acids. The CDR3 coding sequence is TGTGCCACCAGCAGACTAGCGGGGGCCTTTTACGAGCAGTACGTC. Translating gives CATSRLAGAFYEQYV.

V is TRBV4-2 and J is TRBJ2-2; D tentatively reads TRBD1 or TRBD2 (5 bases each). V was clipped by 1 base and J by 3 bases, with 15 bases between them. The CDR3 has 17 residues. Per the germline V gene, CDR1 is LGHNA and CDR2 is YNFKEQ. The CDR3: CASSQVYGAGDTGELFF. The CDR3 DNA sequence: TGTGCCAGCAGCCAAGTTTATGGGGCGGGCGACACCGGGGAGCTGTTTTTT.

This rearrangement joins TRBV6-5 to TRBJ2-7, with a tentative D call TRBD2 (5 bases). This CDR3 spans 16 amino acids. CDR1 is MNHEY, CDR2 SVGAGI, per germline. Trimming stripped 0 bases from V and 4 bases from J, with 16 bases between. CDR3 sequence: CASSYSSFPRGYEQYF. CDR3 nucleotide sequence: TGTGCCAGCAGTTACTCCTCTTTTCCCCGGGGATACGAGCAGTACTTC.

For this clone: At one boundary the junction diverges from the germline segment, which might be a read error. The J gene is TRBJ1-1, the V gene TRBV5-1, with D maybe TRBD1 (5 bases). CDR3 length equals 13 residues. Per germline, CDR1 SGHRS and CDR2 YFSETQ. The CDR3 sequence: CASSLGSRVGRVF. CDR3 coding DNA: TGCGCCAGCAGCTTGGGCAGTAGGGTGGGGCGTGTCTTT.

This clone was recorded once. Its ends do not fully match the called genes, so a read error is possible. The rearrangement uses TRBV6-1 and TRBJ1-5, with unresolved D. The CDR3 has 14 amino acids. Germline V gives CDR1 MNHNS, CDR2 SASEGT. CDR3 in amino acids: CASREGTYNQPQHF. For the CDR3, the DNA is TGTGCCAGCAGGGAAGGAACGTACAATCAGCCCCAGCATTTT.

V and J are TRBV5-8 and TRBJ2-5; perhaps TRBD1 as D (6 bases). The CDR3 runs to 13 residues. Germline values: CDR1 SGHTS, CDR2 YDEGEE. V was trimmed by 5 bases and J by 2 bases, leaving 10 bases between them. CDR3 residues: CASSLQGQETQYF. The CDR3 bases are TGTGCCAGCAGTTTGCAGGGGCAAGAGACCCAGTACTTC.

The rearrangement uses TRBV18 and TRBJ1-3; D might be TRBD1 (5 bases). CDR3 length equals 13 residues. V was cut by 8 bases and J by 2 bases, with 10 bases left in between. CDR1 is KGHSH, CDR2 LQKENI, per germline. The CDR3 bases are TGTGCCAGCCTCGAGGGGACTGGAAACACCATATATTTT. It codes for CASLEGTGNTIYF.

The chain joins TRBV19 to TRBJ1-5; 10 bases fit TRBD1. The ends lost 5 bases at V and 3 bases at J; junction bases unmatched: 1. Germline CDR1 LNHDA, CDR2 SQIVND (reference sequence). CDR3 length: 14 amino acids. In nucleotides, the CDR3 is TGTGCCAGTAGTGGGACAGGGGCCAATCAGCCCCAGCATTTT. This translates into CASSGTGANQPQHF.

The chain recombines TRBV11-3 with TRBJ2-5; D not certain. Matching the DNA end better, TRBJ2-7 makes the J call doubtful. Germline CDR1 is SGHNT and CDR2 is YENEEA. There are 14 residues in the CDR3. This chain's CDR3 is CASSRGNLANEQYF. CDR3 DNA sequence: TGTGCCAGCAGCCGTGGGAACCTTGCCAACGAGCAGTACTTC.

The chain recombines TRBV20-1 with TRBJ1-2; D not certain. The CDR3 contains 11 residues. The germline V gene has CDR1 DFQATT and CDR2 SNEGSKA (reference sequence). V was clipped by 7 bases and J by 3 bases, with 9 bases between them. In DNA form, the CDR3 reads TGCAGTGGTGGCAAGGACTATGGCTACACCTTC. Translated, it gives CSGGKDYGYTF.

The genes are TRBV7-8 and TRBJ1-2; the match to TRBD1 covers 7 bases. Germline lookup yields CDR1 SGHVS and CDR2 FQNEAQ. CDR3 length: 15 residues. V was clipped by 4 bases and J by 8 bases; unmatched bases: 13. The CDR3 here is CASSSPLEGRGGYTF. CDR3 DNA sequence: TGTGCCAGCAGCTCCCCCCTGGAGGGCAGGGGGGGCTACACCTTC.

The gene calls are TRBV5-1 and TRBJ2-1; TRBD1 agrees at 7 bases. V trimming: 2 bases; J trimming: 5 bases; junction bases outside the gene matches: 7. Germline assignment: CDR1 SGHRS and CDR2 YFSETQ. This CDR3 has 15 residues. DNA for the CDR3: TGCGCCAGCAGCTTCCGGGGAAGGGGGCACAATGAGCAGTTCTTC. The encoded protein is CASSFRGRGHNEQFF.

The rearrangement joins TRBV4-1 to TRBJ2-1; 11 bases align to TRBD2. The V segment lost 3 bases and the J segment 1 base; nucleotides outside the gene matches: 2. This CDR3 is built from 16 residues. Germline CDR1 is MGHRA and CDR2 is YSYEKL. The CDR3 here is CASSHPSGGSYNEQFF. CDR3 DNA sequence: TGCGCCAGCAGCCATCCTAGCGGGGGGTCCTACAATGAGCAGTTCTTC.

V usage is TRBV30 and J usage is TRBJ2-7; D could derive from TRBD1 or TRBD2 (5 bases each). The CDR3 loop spans 11 amino acids. Germline loops: CDR1 GTSNPN, CDR2 SVGIG (reference sequence). Trimming stripped 5 bases from V and 8 bases from J, with 13 bases between. CDR3 nucleotide sequence: TGTGCCTGGGGATCGCCGGGACAGCAGTACTTC. As protein: CAWGSPGQQYF.

CDR3 protein: CASSVGGQVYTGELFF. Here the CDR3 DNA reads TGTGCCAGCAGCGTAGGGGGACAGGTCTACACCGGGGAGCTGTTTTTT. This sequence joins TRBV9 and TRBJ2-2, with TRBD1 matching 8 bases. The J segment lost 3 bases and the V segment lost 0 bases, leaving 4 bases of the junction unmatched. The CDR3 covers 16 residues. Germline loops: CDR1 SGDLS, CDR2 YYNGEE. Full variable domain (outside the CDR3, taken from reference TRBV9 and TRBJ2-2): DSGVTQTPKHLITATGQRVTLRCSPRSGDLSVYWYQQSLDQGLQFLIQYYNGEERAKGNILERFSAQQFPDLHSELNLSSLELGDSALYFCASSVGGQVYTGELFFGEGSRLTVL.

The chain links TRBV25-1 to TRBJ2-1; 10 bases map to TRBD1. The CDR3 has 16 residues. Germline V gene sequence: CDR1 MGHDK, CDR2 SYGVNS. The V and J ends lost 2 bases and 4 bases, in that order; junction bases with no gene match: 5. CDR3: CASSEGTGELYNEQFF. The DNA of the CDR3 is TGTGCCAGCAGTGAAGGGACAGGGGAGTTATACAATGAGCAGTTCTTC.

This clone was recorded a few times. V usage is TRBV6-5 and J usage is TRBJ2-2, with D maybe TRBD2 (6 bases). Trimming cost V 1 base and J 5 bases, with 11 bases left between them. Germline V gene sequence: CDR1 MNHEY, CDR2 SVGAGI. The CDR3 is 15 amino acids. The DNA for the CDR3 is TGTGCCAGCAGTTACTATTCGGGGGAGACCGGGGAGCTGTTTTTT. It yields the protein CASSYYSGETGELFF.

This sequence joins TRBV29-1 and TRBJ2-3; no firm D call. Germline CDR1 SQVTM, CDR2 ANQGSEA. With 3 bases removed from V and 0 bases from J, the gap between germline ends came to 10 bases. The CDR3 loop spans 14 amino acids. CDR3 DNA sequence: TGCAGCGTTGATTACGATACTAGCACAGATACGCAGTATTTT. Its protein product is CSVDYDTSTDTQYF.

The V and J genes are TRBV6-5 and TRBJ2-7, with 10 bases fitting TRBD1. Germline CDR1 reads MNHEY; CDR2 reads SVGAGI. The CDR3 covers 14 residues. Trimming removed 2 bases from V and 3 bases from J; junction bases left unmatched: 1. CDR3 DNA: TGTGCCAGCAGTTACCGGACAGGGGGCTACGAGCAGTACTTC. Translation gives CASSYRTGGYEQYF.

This chain connects TRBV29-1 to TRBJ1-2, with TRBD1 matching 7 bases. This CDR3 has 14 amino acids. CDR1 and CDR2 from the germline V gene are SQVTM and ANQGSEA. V shed 5 bases and J 6 bases; nucleotides not matched to a gene: 12. CDR3 sequence (DNA): TGCAGCGTTCAAACTCAGGGGGTTGGAGATGGCTACACCTTC. It translates to CSVQTQGVGDGYTF.